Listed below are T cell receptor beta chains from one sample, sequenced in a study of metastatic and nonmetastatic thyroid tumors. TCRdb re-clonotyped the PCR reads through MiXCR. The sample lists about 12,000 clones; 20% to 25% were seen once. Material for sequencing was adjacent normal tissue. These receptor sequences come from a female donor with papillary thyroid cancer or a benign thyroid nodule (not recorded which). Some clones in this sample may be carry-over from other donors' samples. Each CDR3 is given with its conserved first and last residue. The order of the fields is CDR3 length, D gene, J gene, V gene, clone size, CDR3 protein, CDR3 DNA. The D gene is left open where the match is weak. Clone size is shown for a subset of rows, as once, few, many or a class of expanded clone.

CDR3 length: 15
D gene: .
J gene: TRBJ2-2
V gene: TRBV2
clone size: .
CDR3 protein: CASSDGSVAPGELFF
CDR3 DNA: TGTGCCAGCAGTGACGGGTCAGTAGCGCCCGGGGAGCTGTTTTTT

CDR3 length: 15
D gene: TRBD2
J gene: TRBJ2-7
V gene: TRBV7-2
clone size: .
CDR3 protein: CASSLTSQRSYEQYF
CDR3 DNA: TGTGCCAGCAGCCTGACTAGCCAGCGCTCCTACGAGCAGTACTTC

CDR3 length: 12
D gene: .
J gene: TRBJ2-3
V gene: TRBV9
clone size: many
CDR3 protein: CASSRISDTQYF
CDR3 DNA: TGTGCCAGCAGTCGAATATCAGATACGCAGTATTTT

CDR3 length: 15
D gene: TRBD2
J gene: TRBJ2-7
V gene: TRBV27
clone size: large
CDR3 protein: CASSLGAGLVYEQYF
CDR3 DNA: TGTGCCAGCAGTTTAGGAGCGGGACTTGTCTACGAGCAGTACTTC

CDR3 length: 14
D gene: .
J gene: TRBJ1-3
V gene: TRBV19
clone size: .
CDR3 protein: CASSIGISGNTIYF
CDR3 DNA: TGTGCCAGTAGTATAGGAATCTCTGGAAACACCATATATTTT

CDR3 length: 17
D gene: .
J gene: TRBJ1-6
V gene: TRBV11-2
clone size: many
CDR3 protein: CASSLWFRRSHNSPLHF
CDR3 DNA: TGTGCCAGCAGCTTATGGTTCAGGAGGAGTCATAATTCACCCCTCCACTTT

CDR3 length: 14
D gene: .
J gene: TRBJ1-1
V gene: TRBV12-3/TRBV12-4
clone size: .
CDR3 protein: CASSHASLNTEAFF
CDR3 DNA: TGTGCCAGCAGCCACGCCTCTTTGAACACTGAAGCTTTCTTT

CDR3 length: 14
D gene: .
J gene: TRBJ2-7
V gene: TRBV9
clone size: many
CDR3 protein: CASSVGGAFGEQYF
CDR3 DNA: TGTGCCAGCAGCGTAGGGGGGGCGTTCGGCGAGCAGTACTTC

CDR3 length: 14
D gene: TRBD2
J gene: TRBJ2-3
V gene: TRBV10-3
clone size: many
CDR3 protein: CAIRSGGAGMAQYF
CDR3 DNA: TGTGCCATCAGGAGCGGGGGGGCAGGGATGGCGCAGTATTTT

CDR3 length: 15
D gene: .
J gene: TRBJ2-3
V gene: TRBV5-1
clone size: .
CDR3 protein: CASSLDLGATDTQYF
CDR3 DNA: TGCGCCAGCAGCTTGGACTTAGGGGCCACAGATACGCAGTATTTT

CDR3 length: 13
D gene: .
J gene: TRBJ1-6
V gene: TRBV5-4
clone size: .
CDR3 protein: CASIPRVSSPLHF
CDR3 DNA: TGTGCCAGCATCCCGCGTGTGAGTTCACCCCTCCACTTT

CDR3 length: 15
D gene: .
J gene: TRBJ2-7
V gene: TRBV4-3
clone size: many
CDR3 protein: CASSQDFRGNYEQYF
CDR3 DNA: TGCGCCAGCAGCCAAGATTTTCGCGGAAACTACGAGCAGTACTTC

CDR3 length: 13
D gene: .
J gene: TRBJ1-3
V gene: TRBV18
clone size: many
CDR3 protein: CASLYQRGNTIYF
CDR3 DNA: TGTGCCAGCTTGTACCAGCGCGGAAACACCATATATTTT

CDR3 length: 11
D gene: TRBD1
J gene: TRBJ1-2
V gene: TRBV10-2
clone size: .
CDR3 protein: CASRHRGGHTF
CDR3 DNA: TGCGCCAGCAGGCACAGGGGCGGTCACACCTTC

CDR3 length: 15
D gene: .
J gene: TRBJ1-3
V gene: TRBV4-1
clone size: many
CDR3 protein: CASSQVSQGDNTIYF
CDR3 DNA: TGCGCCAGCAGCCAAGTCTCCCAGGGAGATAACACCATATATTTT

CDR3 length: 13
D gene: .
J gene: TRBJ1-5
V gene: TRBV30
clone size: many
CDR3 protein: CAWAPDGNQPQHF
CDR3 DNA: TGTGCCTGGGCTCCTGACGGTAATCAGCCCCAGCATTTT

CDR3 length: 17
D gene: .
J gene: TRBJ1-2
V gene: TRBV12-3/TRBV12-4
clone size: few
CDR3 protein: CASSSHHGQPGGCGYTF
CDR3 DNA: TGTGCCAGCAGTTCCCACCACGGACAGCCAGGTGGGTGTGGCTACACCTTC